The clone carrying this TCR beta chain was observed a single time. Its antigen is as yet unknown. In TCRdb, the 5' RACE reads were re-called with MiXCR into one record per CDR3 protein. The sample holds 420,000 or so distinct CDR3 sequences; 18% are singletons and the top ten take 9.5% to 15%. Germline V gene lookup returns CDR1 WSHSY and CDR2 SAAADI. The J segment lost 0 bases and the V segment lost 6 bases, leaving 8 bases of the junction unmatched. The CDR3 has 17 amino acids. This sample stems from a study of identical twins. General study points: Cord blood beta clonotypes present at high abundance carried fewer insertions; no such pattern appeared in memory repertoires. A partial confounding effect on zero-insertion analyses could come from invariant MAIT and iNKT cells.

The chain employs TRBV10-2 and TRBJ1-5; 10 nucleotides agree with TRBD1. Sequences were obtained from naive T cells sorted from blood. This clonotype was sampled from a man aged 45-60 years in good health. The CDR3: CASSETGGGYSNQPQHF. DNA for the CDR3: TGCGCCAGCAGCGAGACAGGGGGCGGTTATAGCAATCAGCCCCAGCATTTT.